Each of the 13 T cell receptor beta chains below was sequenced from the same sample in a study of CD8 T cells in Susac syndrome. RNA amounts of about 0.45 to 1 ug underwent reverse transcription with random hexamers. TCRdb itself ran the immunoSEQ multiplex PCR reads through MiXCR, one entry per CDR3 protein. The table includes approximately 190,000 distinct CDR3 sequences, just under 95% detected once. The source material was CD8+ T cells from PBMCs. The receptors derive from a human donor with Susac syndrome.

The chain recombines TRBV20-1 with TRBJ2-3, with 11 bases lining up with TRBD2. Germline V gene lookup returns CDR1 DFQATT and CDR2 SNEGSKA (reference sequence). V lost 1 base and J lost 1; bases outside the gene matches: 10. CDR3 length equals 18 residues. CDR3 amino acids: CSARGLASGGSGTDTQYF. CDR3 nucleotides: TGCAGTGCTAGAGGGTTGGCTAGCGGGGGGTCGGGCACAGATACGCAGTATTTT.

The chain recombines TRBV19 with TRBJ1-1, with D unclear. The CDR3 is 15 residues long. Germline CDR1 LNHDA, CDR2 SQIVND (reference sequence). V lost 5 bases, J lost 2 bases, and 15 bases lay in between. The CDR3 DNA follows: TGTGCCAGTAGTCTCGCCGGGCCAGGTAACACTGAAGCTTTCTTT. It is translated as CASSLAGPGNTEAFF. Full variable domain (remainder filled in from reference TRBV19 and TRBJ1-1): DGGITQSPKYLFRKEGQNVTLSCEQNLNHDAMYWYRQDPGQGLRLIYYSQIVNDFQKGDIAEGYSVSREKKESFPLTVTSAQKNPTAFYLCASSLAGPGNTEAFFGQGTRLTVV.

The CDR3 sequence is CASSQAWINEKLFF. The CDR3 DNA follows: TGCGCCAGCAGCCAAGCCTGGATAAATGAAAAACTGTTTTTT. V gene TRBV4-1 combines with J gene TRBJ1-4; the D is unclear. This CDR3 is 14 amino acids long. CDR1 is MGHRA and CDR2 is YSYEKL in the germline V gene. Deletions cut 1 base from V and 5 bases from J, with 8 bases between.

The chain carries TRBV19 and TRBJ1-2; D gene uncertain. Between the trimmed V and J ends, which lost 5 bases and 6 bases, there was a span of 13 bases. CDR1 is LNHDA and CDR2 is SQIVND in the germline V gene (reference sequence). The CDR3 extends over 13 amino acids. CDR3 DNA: TGTGCCAGTAGTGTTCCCTTTCCGGATGGCTACACCTTC. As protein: CASSVPFPDGYTF.

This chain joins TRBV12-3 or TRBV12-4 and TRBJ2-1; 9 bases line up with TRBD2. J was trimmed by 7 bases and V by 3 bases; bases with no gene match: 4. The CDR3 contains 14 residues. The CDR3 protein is CASSFAGGRNEQFF. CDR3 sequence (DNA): TGTGCCAGCAGTTTCGCGGGGGGGAGGAATGAGCAGTTCTTC.

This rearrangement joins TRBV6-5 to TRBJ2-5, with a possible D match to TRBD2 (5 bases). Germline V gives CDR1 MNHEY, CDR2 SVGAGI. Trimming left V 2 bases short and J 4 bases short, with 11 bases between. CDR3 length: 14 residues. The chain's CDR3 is CASSYGSLAETQYF. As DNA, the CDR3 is TGTGCCAGCAGTTACGGGAGTCTAGCAGAGACCCAGTACTTC.

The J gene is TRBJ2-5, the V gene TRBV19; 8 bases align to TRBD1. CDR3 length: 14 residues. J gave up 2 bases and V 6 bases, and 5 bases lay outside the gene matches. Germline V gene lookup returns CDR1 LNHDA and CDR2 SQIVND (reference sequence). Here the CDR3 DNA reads TGTGCCAGTAGGGACAGGGATCCTCAAGAGACCCAGTACTTC. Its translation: CASRDRDPQETQYF.

CDR3 region: CATTPSGTYEQYF. The CDR3, as DNA: TGTGCCACCACCCCTTCGGGGACCTACGAGCAGTACTTC. The rearrangement joins TRBV6-6 to TRBJ2-7; TRBD2 might be the D (5 bases). The CDR3 has 13 amino acids. Germline CDR1 and CDR2: MNHNY and SVGAGI (reference sequence). V was clipped by 10 bases and J by 2 bases, with 15 bases between them.

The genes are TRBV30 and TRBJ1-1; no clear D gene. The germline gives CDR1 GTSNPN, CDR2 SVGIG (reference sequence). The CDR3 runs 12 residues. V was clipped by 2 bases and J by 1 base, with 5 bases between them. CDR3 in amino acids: CAWSLGNTEAFF. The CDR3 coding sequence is TGTGCCTGGAGTCTCGGGAACACTGAAGCTTTCTTT.

The CDR3 DNA reads TGTGCCAGCAAACCTGGAGGGATCTCTGGGGCCAACGTCCTGACTTTC. Translating it yields CASKPGGISGANVLTF. The rearrangement links TRBV7-9 to TRBJ2-6, with a weak D call TRBD2 (6 bases). Per the germline V gene, CDR1 is SEHNR and CDR2 is FQNEAQ (reference sequence). Deletions cut 7 bases from V and 0 bases from J, with 13 bases between. CDR3 length: 16 amino acids.

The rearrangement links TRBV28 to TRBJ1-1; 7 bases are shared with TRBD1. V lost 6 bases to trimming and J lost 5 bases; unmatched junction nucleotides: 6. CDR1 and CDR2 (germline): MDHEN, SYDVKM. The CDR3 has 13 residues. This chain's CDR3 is CASSLGQQTEAFF. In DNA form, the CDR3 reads TGTGCCAGCAGCCTGGGACAGCAAACTGAAGCTTTCTTT.

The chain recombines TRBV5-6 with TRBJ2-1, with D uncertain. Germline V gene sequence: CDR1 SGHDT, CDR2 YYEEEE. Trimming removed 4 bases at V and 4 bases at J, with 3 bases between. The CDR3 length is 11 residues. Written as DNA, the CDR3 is TGTGCCAGCAGCCAGTACAATGAGCAGTTCTTC. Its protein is CASSQYNEQFF.

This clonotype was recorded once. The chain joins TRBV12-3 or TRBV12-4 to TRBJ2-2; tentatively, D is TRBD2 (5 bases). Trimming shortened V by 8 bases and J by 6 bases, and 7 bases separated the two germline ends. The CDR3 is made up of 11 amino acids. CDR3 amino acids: CASLGAGELFF. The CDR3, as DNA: TGTGCCAGCCTCGGGGCCGGGGAGCTGTTTTTT.